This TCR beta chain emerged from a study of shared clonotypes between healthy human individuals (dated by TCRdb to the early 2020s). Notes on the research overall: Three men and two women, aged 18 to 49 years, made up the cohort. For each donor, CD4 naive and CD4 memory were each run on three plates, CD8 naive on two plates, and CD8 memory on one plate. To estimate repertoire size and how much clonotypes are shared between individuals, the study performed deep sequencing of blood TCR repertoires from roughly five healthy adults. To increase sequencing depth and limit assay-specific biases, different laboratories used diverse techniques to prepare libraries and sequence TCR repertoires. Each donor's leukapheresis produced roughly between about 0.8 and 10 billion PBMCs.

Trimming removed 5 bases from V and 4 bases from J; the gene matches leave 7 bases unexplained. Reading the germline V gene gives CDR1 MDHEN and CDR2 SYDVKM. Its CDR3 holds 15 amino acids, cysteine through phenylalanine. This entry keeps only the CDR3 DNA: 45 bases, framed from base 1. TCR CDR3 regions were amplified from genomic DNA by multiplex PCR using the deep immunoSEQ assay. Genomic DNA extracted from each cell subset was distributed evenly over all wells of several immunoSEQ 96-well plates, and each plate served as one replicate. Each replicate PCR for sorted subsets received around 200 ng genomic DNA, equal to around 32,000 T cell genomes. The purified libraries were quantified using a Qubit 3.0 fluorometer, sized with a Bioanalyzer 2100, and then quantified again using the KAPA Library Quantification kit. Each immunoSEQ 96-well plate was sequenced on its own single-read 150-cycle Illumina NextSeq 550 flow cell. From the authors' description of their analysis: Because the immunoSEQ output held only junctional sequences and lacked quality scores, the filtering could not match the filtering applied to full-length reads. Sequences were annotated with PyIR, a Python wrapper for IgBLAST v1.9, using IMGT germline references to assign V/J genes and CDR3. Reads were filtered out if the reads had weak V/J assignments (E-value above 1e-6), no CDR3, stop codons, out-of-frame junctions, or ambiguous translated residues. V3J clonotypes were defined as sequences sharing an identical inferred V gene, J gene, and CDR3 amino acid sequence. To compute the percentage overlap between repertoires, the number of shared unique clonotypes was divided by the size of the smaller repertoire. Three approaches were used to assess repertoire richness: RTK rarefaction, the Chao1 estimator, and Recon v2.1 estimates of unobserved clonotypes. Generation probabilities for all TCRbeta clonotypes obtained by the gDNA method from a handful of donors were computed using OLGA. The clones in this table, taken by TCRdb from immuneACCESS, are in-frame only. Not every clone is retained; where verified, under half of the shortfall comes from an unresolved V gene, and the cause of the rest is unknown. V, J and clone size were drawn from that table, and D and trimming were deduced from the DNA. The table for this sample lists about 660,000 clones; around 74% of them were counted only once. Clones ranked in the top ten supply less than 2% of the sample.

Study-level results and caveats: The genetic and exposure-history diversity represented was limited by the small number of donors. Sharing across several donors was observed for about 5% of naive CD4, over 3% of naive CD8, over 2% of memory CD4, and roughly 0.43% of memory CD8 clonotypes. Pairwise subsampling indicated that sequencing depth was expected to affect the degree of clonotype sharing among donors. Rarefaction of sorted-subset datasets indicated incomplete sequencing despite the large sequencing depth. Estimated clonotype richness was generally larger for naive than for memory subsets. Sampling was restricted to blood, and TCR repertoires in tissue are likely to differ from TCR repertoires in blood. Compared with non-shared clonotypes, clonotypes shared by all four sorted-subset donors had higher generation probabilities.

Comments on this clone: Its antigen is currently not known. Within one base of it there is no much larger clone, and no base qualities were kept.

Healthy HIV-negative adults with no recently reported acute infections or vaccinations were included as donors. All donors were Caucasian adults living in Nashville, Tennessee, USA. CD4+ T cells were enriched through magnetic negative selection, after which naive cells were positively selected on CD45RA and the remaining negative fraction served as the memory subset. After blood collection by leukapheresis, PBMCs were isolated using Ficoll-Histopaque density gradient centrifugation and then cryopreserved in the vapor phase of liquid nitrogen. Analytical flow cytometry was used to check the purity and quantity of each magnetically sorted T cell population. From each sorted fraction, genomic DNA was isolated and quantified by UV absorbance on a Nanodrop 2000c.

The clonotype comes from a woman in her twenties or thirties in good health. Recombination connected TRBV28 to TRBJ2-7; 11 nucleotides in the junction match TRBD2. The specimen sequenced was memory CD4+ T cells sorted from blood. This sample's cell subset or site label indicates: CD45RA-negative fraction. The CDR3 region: CASSITSGSTYEQYF. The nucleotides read TGTGCCAGCAGTATAACTAGCGGGAGTACGTACGAGCAGTACTTC.